These 19 T cell receptor beta chains originate from one sample sequenced in a study of T cell changes during pregnancy in multiple sclerosis (dated by TCRdb to about 2019). Libraries came from the immunoSEQ multiplex PCR assay. What TCRdb holds here is the immuneACCESS table cut down to in-frame rearrangements. Part of the clones is not present; checked against another copy, under half of the missing clones reflect an unresolved V gene, and the others are unexplained. This sample lists 40,000 or so clones; 91% were detected once. The ten largest account for under 6.5% of the sample. Sample: CD8+ T cells from peripheral blood mononuclear cells, taken in the second trimester of pregnancy. The receptors come from a female donor with multiple sclerosis, enrolled in a pregnancy study.

This clone was counted once. The chain employs TRBV2 and TRBJ1-1; 7 positions match TRBD1. Germline CDR1 reads SNHLY; CDR2 reads FYNNEI. CDR3 length: 14 residues. The ends lost 3 bases at V and 10 bases at J; junction bases unmatched: 11. The CDR3 reads CASSEEGAAELAFF. As DNA, the CDR3 is TGTGCCAGCAGTGAGGAGGGGGCGGCGGAGTTAGCTTTCTTT.

The V gene is TRBV21-1, the J gene TRBJ1-2; TRBD1 was called by the table and not checked on the DNA. TRBV21-1 is termed a pseudogene. The length of the CDR3 is 12 residues. Written as DNA, the CDR3 is TGTGCCAGCAGCCGGACAAGGGGGCCATTTACCTTC. It is translated as CASSRTRGPFTF.

This clone showed up just once. DNA of the CDR3: TGTGCCATCGGAGGGACAGACTCGTATCAGCCCCAGCATTTT. Its protein is CAIGGTDSYQPQHF. The chain carries TRBV10-3 and TRBJ1-5; 7 bases are shared with TRBD1. The CDR3 contains 14 residues. From germline, CDR1 is ENHRY and CDR2 SYGVKD. The ends lost 8 bases at V and 5 bases at J; junction bases unmatched: 9.

The chain uses TRBV27 and TRBJ1-1; maybe TRBD1 (5 bases). The CDR3 has 14 amino acids. Trimming took 5 bases from V and 3 from J, leaving 13 bases between them. Germline V lookup: CDR1 MNHEY, CDR2 SMNVEV (reference sequence). The CDR3 DNA reads TGTGCCAGCAGTCTCCAGGGTACGCACACTGAAGCTTTCTTT. Translation: CASSLQGTHTEAFF.

This chain joins TRBV4-2 and TRBJ2-1; no clear D gene. V shed 0 bases and J shed 6 bases, with 6 bases lying between them. The CDR3 consists of 13 residues. Germline lookup yields CDR1 LGHNA and CDR2 YNFKEQ. The CDR3 nucleotides read TGTGCCAGCAGCCAAGAACTCGTCAATGAGCAGTTCTTC. Its translation: CASSQELVNEQFF.

This chain connects TRBV27 to TRBJ1-2, with TRBD1 matching 8 bases. Germline V gives CDR1 MNHEY, CDR2 SMNVEV (reference sequence). The CDR3 spans 13 residues. The V segment lost 6 bases and the J segment 8 bases; nucleotides outside the gene matches: 8. The CDR3 region has the DNA TGTGCCAGCAGACTACAGGGGGTGGGGGGCTACACCTTC. This codes for CASRLQGVGGYTF.

This rearrangement joins TRBV9 to TRBJ1-2, with a weak D call TRBD1 (6 bases). With 2 bases removed from V and 4 bases from J, the gap between germline ends came to 15 bases. Germline V gene data show CDR1 as SGDLS and CDR2 as YYNGEE. The CDR3 has 15 amino acids. CDR3 nucleotides: TGTGCCAGCAGCGTCGGTGGGGGCACCCTCTATGGCTACACCTTC. This sequence encodes CASSVGGGTLYGYTF.

V usage is TRBV5-4 and J usage is TRBJ1-2; maybe TRBD1 (6 bases). Germline V gene lookup returns CDR1 SGHNT and CDR2 YYREEE (reference sequence). CDR3 length: 14 residues. V lost 4 bases to trimming and J lost 1 base, with 11 bases between them. For the CDR3, the DNA is TGTGCCAGCAGCCCGGGACAACTTAACTATGGCTACACCTTC. Its translation: CASSPGQLNYGYTF.

J is TRBJ1-1 and V is TRBV30; no reliable D call. Trimming removed 3 bases at V and 0 bases at J, with 5 bases between. Germline V gene sequence: CDR1 GTSNPN, CDR2 SVGIG (reference sequence). The CDR3 covers 12 residues. The CDR3: CAWRQMNTEAFF. The CDR3 region has the DNA TGTGCCTGGAGACAGATGAACACTGAAGCTTTCTTT.

The rearrangement links TRBV7-6 to TRBJ2-7, with 11 bases lining up with TRBD2. The germline V gene has CDR1 SGHVS and CDR2 FNYEAQ. The CDR3 has 15 residues. The V segment lost 5 bases and the J segment 4 bases; nucleotides outside the gene matches: 7. The CDR3 sequence is CASSPPGTSGYEQYF. DNA of the CDR3: TGTGCCAGCAGCCCACCCGGGACTAGCGGATACGAGCAGTACTTC.

V and J are TRBV7-6 and TRBJ1-1, with D possibly matching TRBD1 (6 bases). CDR3 length: 13 amino acids. The germline CDR1 and CDR2 sequences are SGHVS and FNYEAQ. Between the trimmed V and J ends, which lost 1 base and 5 bases, there was a span of 8 bases. CDR3 protein: CASSLGTVTEAFF. The CDR3 coding sequence is TGTGCCAGCAGCTTAGGGACAGTTACTGAAGCTTTCTTT.

The genes are TRBV6-4 and TRBJ2-1; 9 bases match TRBD2. V lost 5 bases to trimming and J lost 9 bases; unmatched junction nucleotides: 5. The CDR3 consists of 13 residues. From germline, CDR1 is MRHNA and CDR2 SNTAGT. The CDR3 region is CASSFSGSGEQFF. In DNA, the CDR3 is TGTGCCAGCAGTTTTAGCGGGAGTGGTGAGCAGTTCTTC.

The chain combines TRBV30 with TRBJ1-1; 10 positions agree with TRBD1. V lost 1 base to trimming and J lost 3 bases; unmatched junction nucleotides: 2. The length of the CDR3 is 14 residues. Germline V CDR1 and CDR2: GTSNPN, SVGIG (reference sequence). CDR3: CAWSETGGYTEAFF. The DNA for the CDR3 is TGTGCCTGGAGTGAGACAGGGGGCTACACTGAAGCTTTCTTT.

The chain joins TRBV27 to TRBJ2-2; D unclear. V gave up 6 bases and J gave up 0 bases, with 5 bases separating them. CDR3 size: 13 residues. Germline values: CDR1 MNHEY, CDR2 SMNVEV (reference sequence). The chain's CDR3 is CASSGTNTGELFF. Here the CDR3 DNA reads TGTGCCAGCAGCGGTACGAACACCGGGGAGCTGTTTTTT.

V and J are TRBV5-6 and TRBJ2-1; no firm D call. V lost 3 bases to trimming and J lost 6 bases, with 7 bases between them. CDR3 size: 12 residues. Germline loops: CDR1 SGHDT, CDR2 YYEEEE. The CDR3 DNA reads as TGTGCCAGCAGCTCTGACTCCAATGAGCAGTTCTTC. Translating it yields CASSSDSNEQFF.

This chain connects TRBV11-3 to TRBJ2-1, with 10 nucleotides matching TRBD1. With 5 bases clipped from V and 7 bases from J, the junction kept 11 bases outside the gene matches. This CDR3 is 16 amino acids long. Germline CDR1 SGHNT, CDR2 YENEEA. CDR3 region: CASSTYRDRGRNEQFF. DNA of the CDR3: TGTGCCAGCAGCACATACCGGGACAGGGGCCGAAATGAGCAGTTCTTC.

V is TRBV4-3 and J is TRBJ2-2, with 7 bases that match TRBD1. J was trimmed by 5 bases and V by 3 bases; bases with no gene match: 0. The V gene's germline CDR1 is LGHNA and CDR2 YSLEER. The CDR3 is 13 residues long. The CDR3 nucleotides read TGCGCCAGCAGCCAGGACAGGACCGGGGAGCTGTTTTTT. Its translation is CASSQDRTGELFF.

This sequence joins TRBV6-5 and TRBJ1-2; D might be TRBD1 (5 bases). Deletions cut 2 bases from V and 7 bases from J, with 8 bases between. The CDR3 loop spans 12 amino acids. CDR1 and CDR2 (germline): MNHEY, SVGAGI. CDR3 nucleotides: TGTGCCAGCAGTTACGTGGGGGGTGGCTACACCTTC. Its protein is CASSYVGGGYTF.

This rearrangement joins TRBV5-1 to TRBJ2-7; no definite D call. Germline loops: CDR1 SGHRS, CDR2 YFSETQ. V was trimmed by 0 bases and J by 5 bases, leaving 15 bases between them. The CDR3 is 15 amino acids. The CDR3 protein is CASSLVPEFVHEQYF. The CDR3 DNA follows: TGCGCCAGCAGCTTGGTTCCTGAGTTCGTACACGAGCAGTACTTC.